This T cell receptor beta chain was found in a study of T-cell memory formation after mild COVID-19. This clonotype was seen only a few times. What it binds is unknown. CDR1 SGHDN and CDR2 FVKESK come from the germline V gene. Trimming took off 8 bases at V and 3 bases at J, with 8 bases between the two ends. There are 11 residues in the CDR3. Study-wide findings and caveats: Mostly located in CM and EM were contracting CD4+ clones, with contracting CD8+ clones located in EMRA. Day 15 to 85 contracting clones showed balanced CD4/CD8; day 15 to 37 expanders favored CD4+. Cross-reactive memory apparently joined, as some responding clones appeared in pre-infection memory.

Constant-segment primers served in 5'RACE that generated TCR alpha and TCR beta cDNA libraries bearing sample barcodes and UMIs. From the 5' RACE reads, TCRdb called clonotypes with MiXCR, one entry per CDR3 protein. This table holds about 350,000 distinct CDR3 sequences, about 15% found once. The sample comprised PBMCs or a T cell subset sorted from them (not recorded which). The V call is TRBV14, the J call TRBJ2-7; no reliable D call. The sequence was collected from a man between 18 and 35 years old who had mild COVID-19 (a few samples of this study predate the infection). Cell type and time point are not known. CDR3 residues: CASGNSYEQYF. CDR3 sequence (DNA): TGTGCCAGCGGGAACAGCTACGAGCAGTACTTC.